This T cell receptor (beta chain) emerged from a study of beta chain features in type 1 diabetes. This CDR3 spans 16 amino acids. Germline lookup yields CDR1 LGHNA and CDR2 YSLEER. V was shortened by 3 bases and J by 7 bases, with 19 bases between the two germline ends. cDNA synthesis used the whole RNA isolate, giving expressed TCRB sequences. Only in-frame clones appear in the TCRdb table, and some are missing; sequencing was by immunoSEQ multiplex PCR. This sample carries roughly 330,000 clones, roughly 11% of them seen once, and the ten largest clones take over 0.015%. Every donor had blood drawn once into heparin, around 100 mL on average. Sorted cells reached over 98% purity in every population.

This receptor was obtained from a woman aged 25 to 39 in good health. Material: naive CD4+ T cells from blood. The chain is built from TRBV4-3 and TRBJ2-1, with D possibly being TRBD2 (7 bases). The DNA for the CDR3 is TGCGCCAGCAGCCACCTTCTAGGGGGGGATGGAAATGAGCAGTTCTTC. It specifies CASSHLLGGDGNEQFF.